Below are 17 T cell receptor beta chains sequenced from a single sample in a study of T cell responses to AZD1222 COVID-19 vaccine. The assay was immunoSEQ multiplex PCR, and TCRdb's table has in-frame clones only and misses some. This table has 120,000 to 150,000 clones, roughly 90% appearing once. The specimen comprised peripheral blood, sampled on day 0 of AZD1222 vaccination. These receptors were obtained from an adult in good health.

The CDR3 bases are TGCAGCACCTCAGCTCTGGACGGGAACACCGGGGAGCTGTTTTTT. Its translation is CSTSALDGNTGELFF. The chain combines TRBV29-1 with TRBJ2-2; D not certain. There are 15 residues in the CDR3. V lost 8 bases to trimming and J lost 1 base, with 17 bases between them. The V gene's germline CDR1 is SQVTM and CDR2 ANQGSEA.

The chain couples TRBV5-1 to TRBJ1-2, with D perhaps TRBD1 (6 bases). From germline, CDR1 is SGHRS and CDR2 YFSETQ. The CDR3 contains 12 residues. Trimming took 4 bases from V and 6 from J, leaving 10 bases between them. The DNA for the CDR3 is TGCGCCAGCAGCAGTACAGGGAATGGCTACACCTTC. This codes for CASSSTGNGYTF. The variable domain in full, with the rest retrieved from reference TRBV5-1 and TRBJ1-2, is KAGVTQTPRYLIKTRGQQVTLSCSPISGHRSVSWYQQTPGQGLQFLFEYFSETQRNKGNFPGRFSGRQFSNSRSEMNVSTLELGDSALYLCASSSTGNGYTFGSGTRLTVV.

The chain couples TRBV15 to TRBJ2-1, with a tentative D call TRBD2 (7 bases). Trimming removed 6 bases at V and 2 bases at J, with 17 bases between. The germline V gene encodes CDR1 LNHNV and CDR2 YYDKDF (reference sequence). CDR3 length: 16 amino acids. CDR3 DNA: TGTGCCACCAGGAAAGGGGGGGAGAATACCTACAATGAGCAGTTCTTC. This encodes CATRKGGENTYNEQFF. Filled out from reference TRBV15 and TRBJ2-1, the complete variable domain reads DAMVIQNPRYQVTQFGKPVTLSCSQTLNHNVMYWYQQKSSQAPKLLFHYYDKDFNNEADTPDNFQSRRPNTSFCFLDIRSPGLGDTAMYLCATRKGGENTYNEQFFGPGTRLTVL.

The chain is built from TRBV19 and TRBJ2-2, with 7 positions matching TRBD1. Germline V gene lookup returns CDR1 LNHDA and CDR2 SQIVND (reference sequence). The CDR3 has 22 amino acids. V shed 3 bases and J 0 bases; nucleotides not matched to a gene: 22. CDR3 in DNA: TGTGCCAGTAGTATGAAGGGGGCGGGCGTCTGGTATGGTTACGCGAACACCGGGGAGCTGTTTTTT. This codes for CASSMKGAGVWYGYANTGELFF.

The chain carries TRBV14 and TRBJ1-3; 10 bases are a match to TRBD1. This CDR3 region has 18 residues. Germline V gives CDR1 SGHDN, CDR2 FVKESK. Unmatched junction bases numbered 8, after V lost 0 bases and J lost 3 bases. In DNA form, the CDR3 reads TGTGCCAGCAGCCAAGAAACCCGACAGGGGGCGATTGGAAACACCATATATTTT. Protein: CASSQETRQGAIGNTIYF.

The chain recombines TRBV20-1 with TRBJ2-3; 8 bases are shared with TRBD2. CDR1 DFQATT and CDR2 SNEGSKA come from the germline V gene (reference sequence). The V gene end was trimmed by 3 bases and the J gene end by 7 bases; junction bases not matched to a gene: 9. The CDR3 loop spans 14 amino acids. CDR3 coding DNA: TGCAGTGCTAGTGGTAGCGGGGCTATTAATACGCAGTATTTT. Protein product: CSASGSGAINTQYF.

J is TRBJ1-1 and V is TRBV10-1; D gene uncertain. Germline CDR1 WNHNN, CDR2 SYGVQD (reference sequence). CDR3 length: 18 amino acids. Trimming cost V 6 bases and J 4 bases, with 27 bases left between them. CDR3 coding DNA: TGCGCCAGCAGCTCCCAGAAGGGCGCGCAGACTGAGATCACTGAAGCTTTCTTT. Amino acids: CASSSQKGAQTEITEAFF.

The V gene is TRBV19, the J gene TRBJ2-7, with no clear D. CDR1 LNHDA and CDR2 SQIVND come from the germline V gene (reference sequence). The V end was cut by 1 base, the J end by 0 bases, with 10 bases between. The CDR3 consists of 15 residues. CDR3 in DNA: TGTGCCAGTAGTATAGCCGGCAGGAGCTCCTACGAGCAGTACTTC. As protein: CASSIAGRSSYEQYF.

This clone has only a few counts. The chain employs TRBV28 and TRBJ1-2, with TRBD1 matching 10 bases. The CDR3 has 13 amino acids. J was trimmed by 8 bases and V by 6 bases; bases with no gene match: 6. Germline CDR1 reads MDHEN; CDR2 reads SYDVKM. In DNA, the CDR3 is TGTGCCAGCAGGTTGACAGGGGGCGGAGGCTACACCTTC. This gives the protein CASRLTGGGGYTF.

The genes are TRBV10-3 and TRBJ2-7; 15 bases align to TRBD2. CDR1 ENHRY and CDR2 SYGVKD come from the germline V gene. With 0 bases clipped from V and 1 base from J, the junction kept 7 bases outside the gene matches. The CDR3 has 19 residues. Written as DNA, the CDR3 is TGTGCCATCAGTGAGTCGGGGACTAGCGGGGGGCGCCCTTCCTACGAGCAGTACTTC. Protein product: CAISESGTSGGRPSYEQYF.

V is TRBV19 and J is TRBJ1-1; tentative D call: TRBD1 (6 bases). This CDR3 comprises 13 residues. The ends were cut back, 4 bases at V and 8 bases at J, with 14 bases in the middle. Germline V gene sequence: CDR1 LNHDA, CDR2 SQIVND (reference sequence). The CDR3 bases are TGTGCCAGTAGTAGAGACAGGAATAGAGAAGCTTTCTTT. Amino acid sequence: CASSRDRNREAFF.

This clone showed up just once. The chain couples TRBV6-5 to TRBJ1-1; 8 bases are shared with TRBD1. This CDR3 has 15 residues. CDR1 and CDR2 from the germline V gene are MNHEY and SVGAGI. V gave up 4 bases and J gave up 1 base; unmatched junction bases: 5. The chain's CDR3 is CASSFTGTGNTEAFF. The CDR3 DNA reads as TGTGCCAGCAGTTTTACCGGGACAGGGAACACTGAAGCTTTCTTT.

This chain joins TRBV7-3 and TRBJ2-2, with D possibly being TRBD2 (6 bases). Trimming cost V 0 bases and J 5 bases, with 13 bases left between them. CDR1 and CDR2 (germline): SGHTA, FQGTGA. This CDR3 has 16 residues. This CDR3 is CASSLTPPGGTGELFF. In nucleotides, the CDR3 is TGTGCCAGCAGCTTAACCCCCCCCGGGGGTACCGGGGAGCTGTTTTTT. The variable domain in full, completed from reference TRBV7-3 and TRBJ2-2, reads GAGVSQTPSNKVTEKGKYVELRCDPISGHTALYWYRQSLGQGPEFLIYFQGTGAADDSGLPNDRFFAVRPEGSVSTLKIQRTERGDSAVYLCASSLTPPGGTGELFFGEGSRLTVL.

The CDR3 DNA follows: TGTGCCAGCGATTCCGGAGGGCCCACCCTACGAGGGCAGTACTTC. Its protein is CASDSGGPTLRGQYF. The chain is built from TRBV7-2 and TRBJ2-7, with D perhaps TRBD2 (6 bases). The CDR3 contains 15 residues. V gave up 8 bases and J gave up 9 bases, with 26 bases separating them. Germline CDR1 SGHTA, CDR2 FQGNSA.

This clone was found a few times. The genes are TRBV18 and TRBJ1-3; tentatively, D is TRBD1 (5 bases). The CDR3 has 13 amino acids. Germline CDR1 and CDR2: KGHSH and LQKENI. V gave up 5 bases and J gave up 9 bases, with 14 bases separating them. This chain's CDR3 is CASSSDGALTIYF. For the CDR3, the DNA is TGTGCCAGCTCATCCGATGGGGCGCTCACCATATATTTT.

V and J are TRBV15 and TRBJ2-3; possible D gene TRBD1, 6 bases. The CDR3 is made up of 16 amino acids. CDR1 LNHNV and CDR2 YYDKDF come from the germline V gene (reference sequence). V lost 2 bases and J 3 bases, leaving 15 bases between the germline ends. CDR3 amino acids: CATSRSRGRGTDTQYF. The CDR3, as DNA: TGTGCCACCAGCAGATCAAGGGGAAGGGGGACAGATACGCAGTATTTT.

V is TRBV2 and J is TRBJ2-5, with 8 bases aligning to TRBD1. Germline values: CDR1 SNHLY, CDR2 FYNNEI. The CDR3 loop spans 14 amino acids. The junction had 6 bases not matched to a gene; V was cut back by 6 bases and J by 3 bases. The CDR3 sequence: CASRLDRAEETQYF. CDR3 nucleotides: TGTGCCAGCAGGTTGGACAGGGCCGAAGAGACCCAGTACTTC.